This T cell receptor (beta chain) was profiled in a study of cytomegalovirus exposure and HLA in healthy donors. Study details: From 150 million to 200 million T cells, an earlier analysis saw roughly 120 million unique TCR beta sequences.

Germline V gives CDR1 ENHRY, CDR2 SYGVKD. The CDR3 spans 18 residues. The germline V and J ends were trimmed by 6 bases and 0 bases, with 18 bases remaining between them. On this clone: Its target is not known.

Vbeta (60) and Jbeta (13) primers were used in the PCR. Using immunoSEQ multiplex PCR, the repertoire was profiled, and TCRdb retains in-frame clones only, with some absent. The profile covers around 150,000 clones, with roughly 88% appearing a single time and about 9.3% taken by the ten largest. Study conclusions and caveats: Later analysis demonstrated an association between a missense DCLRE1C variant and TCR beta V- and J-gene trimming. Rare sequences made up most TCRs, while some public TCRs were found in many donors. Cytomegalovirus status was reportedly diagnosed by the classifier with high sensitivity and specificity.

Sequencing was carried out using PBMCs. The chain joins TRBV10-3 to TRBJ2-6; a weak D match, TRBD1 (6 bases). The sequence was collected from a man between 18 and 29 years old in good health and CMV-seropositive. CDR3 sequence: CAIRNGQRPTSGANVLTF. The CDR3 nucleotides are TGTGCCATCAGAAACGGACAGCGTCCGACCTCTGGGGCCAACGTCCTGACTTTC.